Below, 22 T cell receptor beta chains from the same sample are listed, as sequenced in a study of blood T cell repertoires in COVID-19. Clones were read by immunoSEQ multiplex PCR, and TCRdb kept only the in-frame ones, dropping some. The profile shows 130,000 or so clones, roughly 84% of them singletons. Sample: peripheral blood. These TCRs come from a man in his fifties or sixties with acute or convalescent COVID-19.

This clone was found once. The genes are TRBV12-3 or TRBV12-4 and TRBJ2-5; perhaps TRBD1 as D (6 bases). The CDR3 spans 13 residues. Trimming removed 6 bases from V and 1 base from J, with 9 bases in between. The CDR3 DNA reads TGTGCCAGCAGCCAGGGGTCCCAAGAGACCCAGTACTTC. Encoded protein: CASSQGSQETQYF.

The V and J genes are TRBV5-1 and TRBJ1-2; 7 bases align to TRBD1. The trim removed 3 bases at V and 4 bases at J, leaving 3 bases unmatched. This CDR3 contains 13 residues. Looked up from germline, CDR1 is SGHRS and CDR2 is YFSETQ. CDR3 DNA sequence: TGCGCCAGCAGCTATGGGACAGCCTATGGCTACACCTTC. Its translation is CASSYGTAYGYTF.

This clone was seen a few times. CDR3 protein: CASSQTPNRNTEAFF. The CDR3 nucleotides read TGCGCCAGCAGCCAAACACCGAACAGGAACACTGAAGCTTTCTTT. V and J are TRBV4-1 and TRBJ1-1; D uncertain. Looked up from germline, CDR1 is MGHRA and CDR2 is YSYEKL. The CDR3 is 15 residues long. V was trimmed by 2 bases and J by 1 base, leaving 11 bases between them.

The chain employs TRBV5-1 and TRBJ2-7; maybe TRBD1 (5 bases). The CDR3 is made up of 13 amino acids. With 1 base removed from V and 7 bases from J, the gap between germline ends came to 12 bases. The germline gives CDR1 SGHRS, CDR2 YFSETQ. The CDR3 region is CASSLLGVGEQYF. CDR3 nucleotide sequence: TGCGCCAGCAGCTTGCTAGGGGTGGGAGAGCAGTACTTC.

The J gene is TRBJ2-7, the V gene TRBV30; D is perhaps TRBD1 (6 bases). The CDR3 has 13 amino acids. V was trimmed by 1 base and J by 2 bases, leaving 9 bases between them. CDR1 and CDR2 (germline): GTSNPN, SVGIG (reference sequence). CDR3 sequence: CAWSGDIPYEQYF. In nucleotides, the CDR3 is TGTGCCTGGAGTGGGGACATTCCCTACGAGCAGTACTTC. The full variable domain, in which reference TRBV30 and TRBJ2-7 provide the parts outside the CDR3, is SQTIHQWPATLVQPVGSPLSLECTVEGTSNPNLYWYRQAAGRGLQLLFYSVGIGQISSEVPQNLSASRPQDRQFILSSKKLLLSDSGFYLCAWSGDIPYEQYFGPGTRLTVT.

The CDR3 is CASSPSGGPLNEQFF. Here the CDR3 DNA reads TGTGCCAGTAGTCCTAGCGGGGGCCCCCTCAATGAGCAGTTCTTC. The rearrangement joins TRBV19 to TRBJ2-1; 10 bases are shared with TRBD2. V lost 5 bases to trimming and J lost 6 bases; unmatched junction nucleotides: 7. CDR3 size: 15 residues. Germline values: CDR1 LNHDA, CDR2 SQIVND (reference sequence).

This clone was counted once. This chain joins TRBV7-9 and TRBJ2-2, with D possibly TRBD2 on 5 matching bases. The CDR3 length is 16 residues. Trimming took 7 bases from V and 4 from J, leaving 19 bases between them. Looked up from germline, CDR1 is SEHNR and CDR2 is FQNEAQ (reference sequence). DNA for the CDR3: TGTGCCAGCACTGACCGCGGAGGCCCGAGCACCGGGGAGCTGTTTTTT. Its translation: CASTDRGGPSTGELFF. Using reference TRBV7-9 and TRBJ2-2 for the parts outside the CDR3, the full variable domain is DTGVSQNPRHKITKRGQNVTFRCDPISEHNRLYWYRQTLGQGPEFLTYFQNEAQLEKSRLLSDRFSAERPKGSFSTLEIQRTEQGDSAMYLCASTDRGGPSTGELFFGEGSRLTVL.

The chain carries TRBV7-9 and TRBJ2-3; D possibly corresponds to TRBD2 (6 bases). CDR1 is SEHNR and CDR2 is FQNEAQ in the germline V gene (reference sequence). V was trimmed by 2 bases and J by 4 bases, leaving 13 bases between them. The CDR3 is made up of 15 amino acids. The CDR3 loop reads CASSLISWGADTQYF. CDR3 DNA: TGTGCCAGCAGCTTAATTTCCTGGGGGGCAGATACGCAGTATTTT.

The chain recombines TRBV5-6 with TRBJ2-1, with 9 bases fitting TRBD1. Trimming took 4 bases from V and 7 from J; bases not matched to a gene: 6. The CDR3 consists of 14 residues. The germline V gene encodes CDR1 SGHDT and CDR2 YYEEEE. CDR3 residues: CASSLGTGRNEQFF. CDR3 bases: TGTGCCAGCAGCCTCGGGACAGGGAGAAATGAGCAGTTCTTC.

This clone was seen a single time. CDR3 protein: CASSLSGTSGYEQYF. The CDR3 DNA reads TGCGCCAGCAGCTTATCCGGGACTAGCGGCTACGAGCAGTACTTC. The genes are TRBV5-1 and TRBJ2-7; 11 bases match TRBD2. Germline CDR1 is SGHRS and CDR2 is YFSETQ. This CDR3 comprises 15 residues. The V and J ends lost 2 bases and 3 bases, in that order; junction bases with no gene match: 4.

This rearrangement joins TRBV7-8 to TRBJ1-6; maybe TRBD1 (6 bases). The V and J ends lost 1 base and 10 bases respectively, with 23 bases between them. The germline V gene has CDR1 SGHVS and CDR2 FQNEAQ. The CDR3 totals 18 residues. The CDR3 loop is CASSLGGQNRALRSPLHF. The CDR3 DNA is TGTGCCAGCAGCTTAGGGGGGCAGAACAGGGCCCTGAGATCACCCCTCCACTTT.

This rearrangement joins TRBV11-2 to TRBJ2-2; 10 bases are a match to TRBD2. Trimming removed 4 bases from V and 4 bases from J; junction bases left unmatched: 6. Germline CDR1 and CDR2: SGHAT and FQNNGV. This CDR3 is 16 amino acids long. The CDR3, as DNA: TGTGCCAGCAGCTCATTAGCGGGAGGTTCCACCGGGGAGCTGTTTTTT. It codes for CASSSLAGGSTGELFF.

This CDR3 reads CASSYADRATEAFF. Written as DNA, the CDR3 is TGTGCCAGCAGTTACGCCGACAGGGCCACTGAAGCTTTCTTT. The chain joins TRBV6-5 to TRBJ1-1, with 7 bases aligning to TRBD1. CDR1 is MNHEY and CDR2 is SVGAGI in the germline V gene. V was clipped by 2 bases and J by 4 bases; unmatched bases: 4. The CDR3 consists of 14 residues.

V and J are TRBV7-3 and TRBJ1-6; perhaps TRBD1 as D (6 bases). Trimming removed 3 bases from V and 8 bases from J, with 11 bases in between. CDR3 length equals 14 residues. Per the germline V gene, CDR1 is SGHTA and CDR2 is FQGTGA. Here the CDR3 reads CASSLTGWDSPLHF. CDR3 bases: TGTGCCAGCAGCTTGACAGGCTGGGATTCACCCCTCCACTTT.

The chain uses TRBV2 and TRBJ1-2; D gene ambiguous. Germline CDR1 SNHLY, CDR2 FYNNEI. V dropped 4 bases and J dropped 5 bases, with 20 bases sitting between them. The CDR3 length is 16 residues. In DNA form, the CDR3 reads TGTGCCAGCAGTGGTTTATTCGAAACCGGTCGTTATGGCTACACCTTC. As protein: CASSGLFETGRYGYTF. The entire variable domain, with the rest obtained from reference TRBV2 and TRBJ1-2, is as follows: EPEVTQTPSHQVTQMGQEVILRCVPISNHLYFYWYRQILGQKVEFLVSFYNNEISEKSEIFDDQFSVERPDGSNFTLKIRSTKLEDSAMYFCASSGLFETGRYGYTFGSGTRLTVV.

The chain carries TRBV18 and TRBJ2-2, with 9 positions matching TRBD1. V shed 3 bases, J shed 7 bases, and the junction held 9 bases outside the gene matches. The CDR3 contains 16 residues. CDR1 and CDR2 from the germline V gene are KGHSH and LQKENI. CDR3 nucleotides: TGTGCCAGCTCACCCCCGACACAGGGGGCCAACGGGGAGCTGTTTTTT. Protein: CASSPPTQGANGELFF.

This rearrangement joins TRBV5-6 to TRBJ2-1, with 8 nucleotides matching TRBD1. The CDR3 extends over 15 amino acids. V shed 1 base and J 7 bases; nucleotides not matched to a gene: 7. The germline CDR1 and CDR2 sequences are SGHDT and YYEEEE. This chain's CDR3 is CASSLKFQGANEQFF. The CDR3 DNA reads TGTGCCAGCAGCTTGAAGTTCCAGGGGGCGAATGAGCAGTTCTTC.

Here the CDR3 DNA reads TGCGCCAGCAGCCAACTAGCGGGAACAGATACGCAGTATTTT. This gives the protein CASSQLAGTDTQYF. V and J are TRBV4-1 and TRBJ2-3; 9 nucleotides agree with TRBD2. The length of the CDR3 is 14 residues. CDR1 is MGHRA and CDR2 is YSYEKL in the germline V gene. With V trimmed by 2 bases and J by 3 bases, 0 bases remained unmatched.

V gene TRBV19 combines with J gene TRBJ2-5, with 12 bases identical to TRBD1. Germline V gives CDR1 LNHDA, CDR2 SQIVND (reference sequence). This CDR3 has 15 residues. With V trimmed by 10 bases and J by 2 bases, 8 bases remained unmatched. This CDR3 is CATKPGQGAQETQYF. CDR3 in DNA: TGTGCCACAAAACCGGGACAGGGGGCACAAGAGACCCAGTACTTC.

This clone turned up a few times. The CDR3 sequence is CATTYRAGANVLTF. The CDR3 DNA sequence: TGTGCCACAACATACAGGGCTGGGGCCAACGTCCTGACTTTC. The V and J genes are TRBV19 and TRBJ2-6, with TRBD1 as a possible D gene (6 bases). The CDR3 runs to 14 residues. The V and J ends lost 10 bases and 2 bases respectively, with 12 bases between them. Germline V gene data show CDR1 as LNHDA and CDR2 as SQIVND (reference sequence).

The chain is built from TRBV19 and TRBJ1-2; tentatively, D is TRBD1 (5 bases). There are 15 residues in the CDR3. CDR1 is LNHDA, CDR2 SQIVND, per germline (reference sequence). V was clipped by 7 bases and J by 3 bases, with 18 bases between them. This chain's CDR3 is CASTTPSGAYYGYTF. CDR3 DNA: TGTGCCAGTACCACCCCGAGCGGGGCGTACTATGGCTACACCTTC.

This sequence joins TRBV3-1 (or the pseudogene TRBV3-2) and TRBJ2-5; D possibly corresponds to TRBD2 (7 bases). V dropped 5 bases and J dropped 5 bases, with 30 bases sitting between them. This CDR3 is built from 19 residues. The germline CDR1 and CDR2 sequences are LGHDT and YNNKEL (reference sequence). CDR3 nucleotide sequence: TGTGCCAGCAGCACAAGAAAAGGGGGGGTGGGTGTTCCCCCGGAGACCCAGTACTTC. Its translation is CASSTRKGGVGVPPETQYF.